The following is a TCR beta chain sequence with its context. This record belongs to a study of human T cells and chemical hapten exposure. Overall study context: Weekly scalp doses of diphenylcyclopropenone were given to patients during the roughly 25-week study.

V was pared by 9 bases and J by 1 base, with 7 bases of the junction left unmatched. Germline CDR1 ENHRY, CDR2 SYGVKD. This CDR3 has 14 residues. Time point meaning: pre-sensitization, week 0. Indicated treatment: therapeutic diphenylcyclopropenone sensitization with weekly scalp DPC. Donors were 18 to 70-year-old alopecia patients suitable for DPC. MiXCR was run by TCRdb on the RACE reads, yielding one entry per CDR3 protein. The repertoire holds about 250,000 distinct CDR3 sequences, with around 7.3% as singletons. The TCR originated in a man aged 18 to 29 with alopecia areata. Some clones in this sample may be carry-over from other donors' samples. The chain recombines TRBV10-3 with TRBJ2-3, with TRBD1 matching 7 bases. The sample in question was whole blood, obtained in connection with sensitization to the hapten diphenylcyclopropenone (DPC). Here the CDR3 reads CAMRTGLGTDTQYF. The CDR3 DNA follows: TGTGCCATGCGGACAGGATTGGGCACAGATACGCAGTATTTT.